A selection of T cell receptor beta chains follows, all from one sample in a study of shared clonotypes between healthy human individuals. Here immunoSEQ multiplex PCR was the method, and the copy in TCRdb shows in-frame clones only, minus some. The table shows about 2 million clones, with about 95% occurring only once. Input material: naive CD4+ T cells sorted from blood. The receptors here all came from a young man in good health. Each CDR3 is given with its conserved first and last residue. A D gene is named only where the DNA matches it firmly. Size is omitted from some rows. Given values are once, few, many or a class for expanded clones.

d_gene: -; v_gene: TRBV25-1; j_gene: TRBJ2-7; abundance: once; CDR3nt: TGTGCCAGCAGTGCCCGGACGTCGACGACCGAGCAGTACTTC; CDR3aa: CASSARTSTTEQYF
d_gene: -; v_gene: TRBV2; j_gene: TRBJ2-7; abundance: -; CDR3nt: TGTGCCAGCGGGGCGCGGGTTGGCGAGCAGTACTTC; CDR3aa: CASGARVGEQYF
d_gene: -; v_gene: TRBV5-8; j_gene: TRBJ1-1; abundance: -; CDR3nt: TGTGCCAGCAGCTCCCGATACAAGAACACTGAAGCTTTCTTT; CDR3aa: CASSSRYKNTEAFF
d_gene: -; v_gene: TRBV30; j_gene: TRBJ2-7; abundance: -; CDR3nt: TGTGCCTGGAGTGGTTACAAGTACGAGCAGTACTTC; CDR3aa: CAWSGYKYEQYF
d_gene: -; v_gene: TRBV2; j_gene: TRBJ2-3; abundance: once; CDR3nt: TGTGCCAGCAGGGCAGAGACAGCTCCAGATACGCAGTATTTT; CDR3aa: CASRAETAPDTQYF
d_gene: TRBD1; v_gene: TRBV6-5; j_gene: TRBJ2-2; abundance: -; CDR3nt: TGTGCCAGCATTGGGACAGCGAACACCGGGGAGCTGTTTTTT; CDR3aa: CASIGTANTGELFF
d_gene: -; v_gene: TRBV7-9; j_gene: TRBJ1-2; abundance: -; CDR3nt: TGTGCCAGCAGCTTAGGAGGGAATCCCTATGGCTACACCTTC; CDR3aa: CASSLGGNPYGYTF
d_gene: -; v_gene: TRBV6-5; j_gene: TRBJ1-2; abundance: -; CDR3nt: TGTGCCAGCAGTCGGACGGCCCAGGGCTATGGCTACACCTTC; CDR3aa: CASSRTAQGYGYTF
d_gene: TRBD1; v_gene: TRBV11-2; j_gene: TRBJ1-3; abundance: -; CDR3nt: TGTGCCAGCAGCTTCGTTCACAGGGGCTCTGGAAACACCATATATTTT; CDR3aa: CASSFVHRGSGNTIYF
d_gene: TRBD2; v_gene: TRBV6-5; j_gene: TRBJ2-1; abundance: -; CDR3nt: TGTGCCAGCAGTTACGTTACGGGGGGGAGAACAGAGCAGTTCTTC; CDR3aa: CASSYVTGGRTEQFF
d_gene: -; v_gene: TRBV4-1; j_gene: TRBJ2-1; abundance: -; CDR3nt: TGCGCCAGCAGCCAAACCCTTCTACTGGCGCCCTCCTACAATGAGCAGTTCTTC; CDR3aa: CASSQTLLLAPSYNEQFF
d_gene: -; v_gene: TRBV28; j_gene: TRBJ2-7; abundance: -; CDR3nt: TGTGCCAGCGGGGGGCAGGGGACTTTCGAGCAGTACTTC; CDR3aa: CASGGQGTFEQYF
d_gene: TRBD1; v_gene: TRBV30; j_gene: TRBJ2-2; abundance: -; CDR3nt: TGTGCCTGGAGCTCATGGGCGGGACAGGGTAACACCGGGGAGCTGTTTTTT; CDR3aa: CAWSSWAGQGNTGELFF
d_gene: -; v_gene: TRBV2; j_gene: TRBJ2-7; abundance: -; CDR3nt: TGTGCCAGCAGTGGCGGGTGGGAGCAGTACTTC; CDR3aa: CASSGGWEQYF
d_gene: -; v_gene: TRBV7-9; j_gene: TRBJ2-3; abundance: -; CDR3nt: TGTGCCAGCAGCTTAGGTGGGAACCCCACAGATACGCAGTATTTT; CDR3aa: CASSLGGNPTDTQYF
d_gene: TRBD2; v_gene: TRBV9; j_gene: TRBJ2-2; abundance: -; CDR3nt: TGTGCCAGCAGCCCGAGAGCGGGAGGCCCCACCGGGGAGCTGTTTTTT; CDR3aa: CASSPRAGGPTGELFF
d_gene: -; v_gene: TRBV2; j_gene: TRBJ1-2; abundance: -; CDR3nt: TGTGCCAGCAGCCGGACTCGTTCCTCTCTCGACTATGGCTACACCTTC; CDR3aa: CASSRTRSSLDYGYTF
d_gene: TRBD1; v_gene: TRBV30; j_gene: TRBJ2-7; abundance: -; CDR3nt: TGTGCCTACACCCGGGGACAGGGGAGCTCCTACGAGCAGTACTTC; CDR3aa: CAYTRGQGSSYEQYF
d_gene: -; v_gene: TRBV7-9; j_gene: TRBJ2-5; abundance: -; CDR3nt: TGTGCCAGCAGCTCCGACATCGTTCAAGAGACCCAGTACTTC; CDR3aa: CASSSDIVQETQYF
d_gene: -; v_gene: TRBV2; j_gene: TRBJ1-3; abundance: -; CDR3nt: TGTGCCAGCGGGTTACAGGGCTCCTCTGGAAACACCATATATTTT; CDR3aa: CASGLQGSSGNTIYF
d_gene: TRBD2; v_gene: TRBV5-1; j_gene: TRBJ2-3; abundance: -; CDR3nt: TGCGCCAGCAGCTTATCAACTAGCGGGAGGACAGATACGCAGTATTTT; CDR3aa: CASSLSTSGRTDTQYF
d_gene: TRBD1; v_gene: TRBV29-1; j_gene: TRBJ1-1; abundance: few; CDR3nt: TGCAGCGTTGTAGTCAGGGGGATGAACACTGAAGCTTTCTTT; CDR3aa: CSVVVRGMNTEAFF
d_gene: TRBD2; v_gene: TRBV6-5; j_gene: TRBJ2-7; abundance: -; CDR3nt: TGTGCCAGCAGTGGGACTAGCGGGGCCTCCTACGAGCAGTACTTC; CDR3aa: CASSGTSGASYEQYF
d_gene: -; v_gene: TRBV2; j_gene: TRBJ1-1; abundance: -; CDR3nt: TGTGCCAGCAGTGAAGAGGGGGTAGACACTGAAGCTTTCTTT; CDR3aa: CASSEEGVDTEAFF
d_gene: -; v_gene: TRBV6-6; j_gene: TRBJ1-2; abundance: -; CDR3nt: TGTGCCAGCAGTTCTACAGGGAACTATGGCTACACCTTC; CDR3aa: CASSSTGNYGYTF
d_gene: -; v_gene: TRBV29-1; j_gene: TRBJ1-2; abundance: -; CDR3nt: TGCAGCGTCCGACGAGAGTATGGCTACACCTTC; CDR3aa: CSVRREYGYTF
d_gene: -; v_gene: TRBV15; j_gene: TRBJ1-2; abundance: -; CDR3nt: TGTGCCACCAGCTACGGACAGATCTATGGCTACACCTTC; CDR3aa: CATSYGQIYGYTF
d_gene: TRBD2; v_gene: TRBV6-6; j_gene: TRBJ2-7; abundance: -; CDR3nt: TGTGCCAGCAGTTACCCCCATAGCGGGAGCGCCTACGAGCAGTACTTC; CDR3aa: CASSYPHSGSAYEQYF
d_gene: -; v_gene: TRBV5-1; j_gene: TRBJ1-3; abundance: -; CDR3nt: TGCGCCAGCAGCGCCGCCAGCTCTGGAAACACCATATATTTT; CDR3aa: CASSAASSGNTIYF
d_gene: -; v_gene: TRBV5-1; j_gene: TRBJ2-7; abundance: -; CDR3nt: TGCGCCAGCAGCTTGGCTGGACAGATCTCCTACGAGCAGTACTTC; CDR3aa: CASSLAGQISYEQYF
d_gene: TRBD1; v_gene: TRBV5-4; j_gene: TRBJ1-4; abundance: -; CDR3nt: TGTGCCAGCAGCTTGGACGGGACAGGGAATGAAAAACTGTTTTTT; CDR3aa: CASSLDGTGNEKLFF
d_gene: -; v_gene: TRBV23-1; j_gene: TRBJ2-1; abundance: -; CDR3nt: TGCGCCAGCAATCATGAGGGGGAGGGCTTCTTC; CDR3aa: CASNHEGEGFF
d_gene: -; v_gene: TRBV5-1; j_gene: TRBJ2-5; abundance: -; CDR3nt: TGCGCCAGCAGCCCCGGGTCTGGGGAGACCCAGTACTTC; CDR3aa: CASSPGSGETQYF
d_gene: -; v_gene: TRBV7-7; j_gene: TRBJ1-2; abundance: -; CDR3nt: TGTGCTAGCAGCTTAGTGCCCGACAGAGAGGTTGGCTACACCTTC; CDR3aa: CASSLVPDREVGYTF
d_gene: -; v_gene: TRBV27; j_gene: TRBJ1-1; abundance: -; CDR3nt: TGTGCCAGCAACTTAAGGAGCAACATGAACACTGAAGCTTTCTTT; CDR3aa: CASNLRSNMNTEAFF
d_gene: TRBD1; v_gene: TRBV6-5; j_gene: TRBJ1-2; abundance: -; CDR3nt: TGTGCCAGCAGTGAAGGGACAGGTGGGGGCTACACCTTC; CDR3aa: CASSEGTGGGYTF
d_gene: -; v_gene: TRBV7-8; j_gene: TRBJ2-2; abundance: -; CDR3nt: TGTGCCAGCACCTCGGACAGAACGAACACCGGGGAGCTGTTTTTT; CDR3aa: CASTSDRTNTGELFF
d_gene: TRBD2; v_gene: TRBV14; j_gene: TRBJ2-1; abundance: -; CDR3nt: TGTGCCAGCAGCCATCCGGGACTAGCGGATTACAATGAGCAGTTCTTC; CDR3aa: CASSHPGLADYNEQFF
d_gene: TRBD1; v_gene: TRBV7-9; j_gene: TRBJ1-4; abundance: -; CDR3nt: TGTGCCAGCAGCCCCCGACAGGGAGAGGGCGAAAAACTGTTTTTT; CDR3aa: CASSPRQGEGEKLFF
d_gene: TRBD2; v_gene: TRBV29-1; j_gene: TRBJ2-3; abundance: -; CDR3nt: TGCAGCGTTGAAGCACCCCGGGGGGGCGGCACAGATACGCAGTATTTT; CDR3aa: CSVEAPRGGGTDTQYF
d_gene: -; v_gene: TRBV11-2; j_gene: TRBJ2-3; abundance: -; CDR3nt: TGTGCCAGCAGCTTGGTGGGCCATAGCACAGATACGCAGTATTTT; CDR3aa: CASSLVGHSTDTQYF
d_gene: -; v_gene: TRBV6-1; j_gene: TRBJ1-2; abundance: -; CDR3nt: TGTGCCAGCAGTGAAGCGCGGTCGAACTATGGCTACACCTTC; CDR3aa: CASSEARSNYGYTF
d_gene: -; v_gene: TRBV18; j_gene: TRBJ2-1; abundance: -; CDR3nt: TGTGCCAGCTCACCCATGTTGTTGGGCTACAATGAGCAGTTCTTC; CDR3aa: CASSPMLLGYNEQFF
d_gene: -; v_gene: TRBV7-2; j_gene: TRBJ2-7; abundance: -; CDR3nt: TGTGCCAGCAGCCCCCGGACAGGACTAACCTACGAGCAGTACTTC; CDR3aa: CASSPRTGLTYEQYF
d_gene: -; v_gene: TRBV6-4; j_gene: TRBJ1-6; abundance: -; CDR3nt: TGTGCCAGCAGTGGGGAGTTAGGGAATTCACCCCTCCACTTT; CDR3aa: CASSGELGNSPLHF
d_gene: -; v_gene: TRBV18; j_gene: TRBJ1-1; abundance: -; CDR3nt: TGTGCCAGCTCACCACGTGTGGAGAACACTGAAGCTTTCTTT; CDR3aa: CASSPRVENTEAFF
d_gene: -; v_gene: TRBV7-2; j_gene: TRBJ2-7; abundance: -; CDR3nt: TGTGCCAGCAGCTTGGGTGTTTCGTACGAGCAGTACTTC; CDR3aa: CASSLGVSYEQYF
d_gene: TRBD1; v_gene: TRBV5-6; j_gene: TRBJ1-5; abundance: -; CDR3nt: TGTGCCAGCAGCCCCGGGACAGGGACTAATCAGCCCCAGCATTTT; CDR3aa: CASSPGTGTNQPQHF
d_gene: -; v_gene: TRBV7-6; j_gene: TRBJ1-3; abundance: -; CDR3nt: TGTGCCAGCAGCCAACAGGAGATTGGAAACACCATATATTTT; CDR3aa: CASSQQEIGNTIYF
d_gene: TRBD2; v_gene: TRBV5-1; j_gene: TRBJ2-5; abundance: -; CDR3nt: TGCGCCAGCAGCGTCGGGGCTAGCGGGGGGGCCGTGGAGACCCAGTACTTC; CDR3aa: CASSVGASGGAVETQYF
d_gene: TRBD2; v_gene: TRBV5-1; j_gene: TRBJ2-7; abundance: -; CDR3nt: TGCGCCAGCAGCACGGGACTAGCGGGAAACTACGAGCAGTACTTC; CDR3aa: CASSTGLAGNYEQYF
d_gene: TRBD1; v_gene: TRBV2; j_gene: TRBJ1-5; abundance: -; CDR3nt: TGTGCCAGCAGTGTCCATAGGACAGGGCTAAATCAGCCCCAGCATTTT; CDR3aa: CASSVHRTGLNQPQHF
d_gene: -; v_gene: TRBV7-2; j_gene: TRBJ2-7; abundance: -; CDR3nt: TGTGCCAGCAGCCACAACCGGGAGCTAAGATCCTACGAGCAGTACTTC; CDR3aa: CASSHNRELRSYEQYF
d_gene: TRBD1; v_gene: TRBV27; j_gene: TRBJ1-2; abundance: -; CDR3nt: TGTGCCAGCAGCCGAGGACAGGGGGCATATGGCTACACCTTC; CDR3aa: CASSRGQGAYGYTF
d_gene: TRBD1; v_gene: TRBV27; j_gene: TRBJ1-5; abundance: -; CDR3nt: TGTGCCAGCAGTTTCCAGGGGGGTCAGCCCCAGCATTTT; CDR3aa: CASSFQGGQPQHF
d_gene: -; v_gene: TRBV10-3; j_gene: TRBJ2-2; abundance: once; CDR3nt: TGTGCCATCAGTGAGTCGGGGCCAAGGACGAACACCGGGGAGCTGTTTTTT; CDR3aa: CAISESGPRTNTGELFF
d_gene: -; v_gene: TRBV19; j_gene: TRBJ2-4; abundance: -; CDR3nt: TGTGCCAGTCGAGCAGGGGAGTGGGCCAAAAACATTCAGTACTTC; CDR3aa: CASRAGEWAKNIQYF